This is a list of T cell receptor beta chains from one sample in a study of blood T cell repertoires in COVID-19. Only in-frame clones appear in the TCRdb table, and some are missing; sequencing was by immunoSEQ multiplex PCR. The data show around 360,000 clones, more than 85% seen once. Specimen: PBMCs or T cells enriched from blood (not recorded which). These receptors were collected from a woman under 40 who had recovered from COVID-19. Both conserved end residues are part of each CDR3. Clone size, where shown, is once, few, many, or a class for clones that have expanded.

V gene	J gene	clone size	CDR3 protein
TRBV28	TRBJ1-2	-	CASTVGRGRGYTF
TRBV20-1	TRBJ2-3	-	CSASLGGPVDTQYF
TRBV2	TRBJ2-7	-	CASSERVQGSYEQYF
TRBV6-5	TRBJ2-7	-	CASKTGGEQYF
TRBV11-2	TRBJ2-4	-	CASSPFYKNIQYF
TRBV7-2	TRBJ2-7	-	CASSLVGGQASYEQYF
TRBV29-1	TRBJ1-3	few	CSVDGGNTIYF
TRBV6-1	TRBJ1-1	-	CASSEVLGQLNTEAFF
TRBV5-5	TRBJ1-2	-	CASSVGQGLYGYTF
TRBV10-2	TRBJ1-5	-	CASRMGGTDSNQPQHF
TRBV28	TRBJ1-2	once	CASSPGQSNYGYTF
TRBV10-3	TRBJ1-6	-	CAISDSDRVGSPLHF
TRBV18	TRBJ2-7	few	CASSPARDYQTYEQYF
TRBV9	TRBJ1-2	-	CASSVAAGGDYYGYTF
TRBV7-6	TRBJ1-2	-	CASSLRGQEYGYTF
TRBV4-2	TRBJ2-1	-	CASSQGASSNEQFF
TRBV5-1	TRBJ1-5	-	CASSPQTGTDQPQHF
TRBV19	TRBJ1-5	-	CASRLITGDQPQHF
TRBV28	TRBJ2-1	-	CASTSVPRLGSSYNEQFF
TRBV4-1	TRBJ1-1	-	CASSRSGANTEAFF
TRBV10-3	TRBJ2-2	-	CAARSQGTIGELFF